One and the same sample provided the 2 T cell receptor beta chains below, sequenced in a study of response to subunit inactivated influenza vaccine. TCRdb fed the RT-PCR reads into MiXCR, producing one record per CDR3 protein. The data show about 570,000 distinct CDR3 sequences, approximately 10% seen once. These same records also appear under a second study, on T cells expressing NK-cell markers. This second study notes: TCR beta cDNA was made by 5'RACE template switching with UMIs.

The source was PBMCs from blood, collected on the day of vaccination. The receptor source for this set is a man between 50 and 59 years old who received an inactivated influenza vaccine.

This clonotype was detected many times. CDR3: CASSPRQGTNEKLFF. The CDR3 nucleotides are TGTGCCAGCAGCCCCAGACAGGGAACGAATGAAAAACTGTTTTTT. The chain couples TRBV14 to TRBJ1-4; 7 bases match TRBD1. Germline V CDR1 and CDR2: SGHDN, FVKESK. V was clipped by 4 bases and J by 5 bases; unmatched bases: 7. This CDR3 has 15 residues. Combining the CDR3 with reference TRBV14 and TRBJ1-4 gives the whole variable domain EAGVTQFPSHSVIEKGQTVTLRCDPISGHDNLYWYRRVMGKEIKFLLHFVKESKQDESGMPNNRFLAERTGGTYSTLKVQPAELEDSGVYFCASSPRQGTNEKLFFGSGTQLSVL.

The table lists this clonotype with a few counts. In DNA, the CDR3 is TGTGCCAGCATTGAGAGGGCCACAGATACGCAGTATTTT. It yields the protein CASIERATDTQYF. The chain joins TRBV5-5 to TRBJ2-3; the D gene is possibly TRBD2 (5 bases). Per germline, CDR1 SGHKS and CDR2 YYEKEE (reference sequence). The CDR3 is 13 amino acids. The V end lost 6 bases, the J end lost 2 bases, and 10 bases lay between the germline ends. The full variable domain, completed using reference TRBV5-5 and TRBJ2-3, is DAGVTQSPTHLIKTRGQQVTLRCSPISGHKSVSWYQQVLGQGPQFIFQYYEKEERGRGNFPDRFSARQFPNYSSELNVNALLLGDSALYLCASIERATDTQYFGPGTRLTVL.